The subject of this entry is one TCR beta chain. The sample belongs to a study of cytomegalovirus exposure and HLA in healthy donors. This PCR relied on a set of 60 Vbeta primers and 13 Jbeta primers. TCRdb keeps only in-frame clones here, not all; method: immunoSEQ multiplex PCR. The repertoire holds around 300,000 clones, with around 90% as singletons. The receptor was isolated from a woman aged 18 to 35 in good health and CMV-seronegative. Material: PBMCs.

CDR3 protein: CASSLRGQELTDTQYF. The DNA for the CDR3 is TGCGCCAGCAGCTTGAGGGGACAGGAACTCACAGATACGCAGTATTTT. V gene TRBV5-1 combines with J gene TRBJ2-3; 8 positions match TRBD1. Germline V lookup: CDR1 SGHRS, CDR2 YFSETQ. The CDR3 totals 16 residues. The junction had 6 bases not matched to a gene; V was cut back by 1 base and J by 2 bases.